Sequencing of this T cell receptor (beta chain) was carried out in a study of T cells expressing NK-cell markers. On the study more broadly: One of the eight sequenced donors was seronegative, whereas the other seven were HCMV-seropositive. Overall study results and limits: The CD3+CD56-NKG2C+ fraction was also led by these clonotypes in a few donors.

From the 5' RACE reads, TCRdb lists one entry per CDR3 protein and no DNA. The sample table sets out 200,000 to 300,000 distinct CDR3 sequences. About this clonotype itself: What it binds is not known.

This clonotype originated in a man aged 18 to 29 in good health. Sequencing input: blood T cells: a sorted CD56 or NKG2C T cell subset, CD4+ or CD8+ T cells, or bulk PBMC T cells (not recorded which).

This CDR3 is CASSSRPRVQDSPLHF. The chain employs TRBV12-3 or TRBV12-4 and TRBJ1-6; checking the TCRdb D call of TRBD1 is not possible without DNA. The CDR3 consists of 16 residues.